What follows are 21 T cell receptor beta chains derived from one specimen sequenced in a study of glioma-infiltrating T cells. Amplification of TCR alpha and beta CDR3 regions from RNA used iRepertoire nested multiplex PCR. Using its own MiXCR run on the multiplex PCR reads, TCRdb lists one record per CDR3 protein. The profile shows fewer than 500,000 distinct CDR3 sequences, more than 35% of them singletons. The sample comprised glioma tissue, nonneoplastic brain tissue, or PBMCs (not recorded which). The source is a human donor with low-grade glioma or glioblastoma, undergoing nonglioma brain surgery, or in good health (not recorded which).

This clonotype was counted a few times. This sequence may be a read error, since a much larger clone differs from it by one base. V gene TRBV15 combines with J gene TRBJ1-1; possibly TRBD1 for D (5 bases). Per germline, CDR1 LNHNV and CDR2 YYDKDF (reference sequence). This CDR3 region has 14 residues. CDR3 amino acids: CASSFKTANTEAFF. The CDR3 DNA follows: TGTGCCTCCAGCTTCAAGACAGCGAACACTGAAGCTTTCTTT.

The chain is built from TRBV28 and TRBJ2-6; possibly TRBD1 for D (6 bases). The CDR3 totals 15 residues. V was pared by 10 bases and J by 0 bases, with 13 bases between. Germline V gene sequence: CDR1 MDHEN, CDR2 SYDVKM. The CDR3 region has the DNA TGTGCCACGTGCCGGGACAACTCTGGGGCCAACGTCCTGACTTTC. Translating it yields CATCRDNSGANVLTF.

A remark on this clonotype: A read error is possible here, since a much larger clone lies one base away. J is TRBJ2-1 and V is TRBV27; D unresolved. CDR1 and CDR2 from the germline V gene are MNHEY and SMNVEV (reference sequence). The CDR3 loop spans 14 amino acids. The CDR3 sequence is CAGSTRPTYNEQFF. The CDR3 DNA is TGTGCCGGCAGCACACGGCCCACCTACAATGAGCAGTTCTTC.

About this clonotype: The germline gene is not matched at one end of the junction; a read error may be the cause. The J gene is TRBJ2-1, the V gene TRBV24-1; 12 bases line up with TRBD2. The CDR3 sequence is 17 residues long. Per the germline V gene, CDR1 is KGHDR and CDR2 is SFDVKD. The CDR3: CATSDERLAGVYNERFF. CDR3 DNA: TGTGCCACCAGTGACGAAAGACTAGCGGGAGTATACAATGAGCGGTTCTTC.

This clonotype came up a few times. The chain combines TRBV3-1 with TRBJ2-1, with 12 bases fitting TRBD2. The CDR3 sequence is 17 residues long. Trimming removed 3 bases from V and 9 bases from J; junction bases left unmatched: 12. CDR1 and CDR2 (germline): LGHDT, YNNKEL (reference sequence). In nucleotides, the CDR3 is TGTGCCAGCAGCCACTGGACTAGCGGGGAGGGACCCTTTGAGCAGTTCTTC. It encodes CASSHWTSGEGPFEQFF.

The table lists this clonotype with a few counts. The genes are TRBV15 and TRBJ1-5; D might be TRBD1 (5 bases). Trimming cost V 0 bases and J 6 bases, with 12 bases left between them. Germline assignment: CDR1 LNHNV and CDR2 YYDKDF (reference sequence). This CDR3 has 15 amino acids. CDR3 nucleotide sequence: TGTGCCACCAGCAGAGATCGGGGGGTAGGTCAGCCCCAGCATTTT. Residues: CATSRDRGVGQPQHF.

Notes on this clonotype: A junction end diverges from the germline sequence, so it may reflect a read error. The chain's CDR3 is CASSIAGQGPYEQYF. CDR3 DNA: TGTGCCAGCAGCATAGCGGGGCAGGGGCCCTACGAGCAGTACTTC. The chain is built from TRBV7-9 and TRBJ2-7; 8 bases are a match to TRBD2. Germline loops: CDR1 SEHNR, CDR2 FQNEAQ (reference sequence). The CDR3 covers 15 residues.

This clonotype was detected a few times. V gene TRBV12-3 or TRBV12-4 combines with J gene TRBJ2-3; no clear D. The CDR3 runs to 15 residues. V was cut by 7 bases and J by 5 bases, with 19 bases left in between. The CDR3 DNA sequence: TGTGCCAGCACCCCCTATCGGGCTTCCGTAGATACGCAGTATTTT. It is translated as CASTPYRASVDTQYF.

The gene calls are TRBV18 and TRBJ1-1; D uncertain. There are 12 residues in the CDR3. Deletions cut 4 bases from V and 7 bases from J, with 10 bases between. Germline CDR1 is KGHSH and CDR2 is LQKENI. The CDR3 sequence is CASSLQQSEAFF. For the CDR3, the DNA is TGTGCCAGCTCACTCCAACAAAGTGAAGCTTTCTTT.

V is TRBV7-9 and J is TRBJ2-7; D remains unclear. The CDR3 runs to 12 residues. CDR1 and CDR2 (germline): SEHNR, FQNEAQ (reference sequence). Trimming shortened V by 5 bases and J by 5 bases, and 10 bases separated the two germline ends. CDR3 loop: CASSAAGDEQYF. The CDR3 DNA reads as TGTGCCAGCAGCGCGGCAGGAGACGAGCAGTACTTC.

The chain uses TRBV20-1 and TRBJ2-1; 9 bases are shared with TRBD2. Germline V gene sequence: CDR1 DFQATT, CDR2 SNEGSKA (reference sequence). Trimming cost V 3 bases and J 4 bases; bases outside gene matches: 4. The CDR3 length is 14 residues. This CDR3 is CSARSGRWYNEQFF. In nucleotides, the CDR3 is TGCAGTGCTAGGAGCGGGAGGTGGTACAATGAGCAGTTCTTC.

The rearrangement uses TRBV19 and TRBJ2-1; D possibly matches TRBD1 or TRBD2 (6 bases each). CDR1 is LNHDA and CDR2 is SQIVND in the germline V gene (reference sequence). The CDR3 spans 11 residues. Between the trimmed V and J ends, which lost 3 bases and 10 bases, there was a span of 7 bases. CDR3 nucleotide sequence: TGTGCCAGTAGTATGGGGGGCGAGCAGTTCTTC. Its protein product is CASSMGGEQFF.

This clonotype turned up a few times. This chain joins TRBV7-3 and TRBJ1-5; D is uncertain. V was pared by 2 bases and J by 3 bases, with 5 bases between. This CDR3 spans 13 amino acids. Germline V lookup: CDR1 SGHTA, CDR2 FQGTGA. CDR3 in DNA: TGTGCCAGCAGCTTAGGAGTCAATCAGCCCCAGCATTTT. This gives the protein CASSLGVNQPQHF.

In its sample, this clonotype was seen a few times. The chain has TRBV7-6 and TRBJ1-1, with unresolved D. Germline assignment: CDR1 SGHVS and CDR2 FNYEAQ. V was clipped by 2 bases and J by 1 base, with 11 bases between them. The length of the CDR3 is 15 residues. This CDR3 reads CASSLSRVANTEAFF. The CDR3 DNA is TGTGCCAGCAGCTTATCGAGGGTCGCGAACACTGAAGCTTTCTTT.

Points on this clonotype: It may be a read error: a sequence one base away is much more abundant. The chain employs TRBV6-5 and TRBJ2-7; TRBD2 matches at 11 bases. CDR1 and CDR2 (germline): MNHEY, SVGAGI. The CDR3 is made up of 16 amino acids. V lost 0 bases and J lost 8; bases outside the gene matches: 9. Here the CDR3 DNA reads TGTGCCAGCAGTTACTCGCCACTAGCGGGAGATTACAAGCAGTACTTC. Translating gives CASSYSPLAGDYKQYF.

Turning to this clonotype: One base away lies a much larger clone, so this may be a sequencing read error. The J gene is TRBJ2-5, the V gene TRBV20-1; D gene ambiguous. Trimming shortened V by 2 bases and J by 1 base, and 5 bases separated the two germline ends. The CDR3 contains 12 residues. Germline V gives CDR1 DFQATT, CDR2 SNEGSKA (reference sequence). CDR3 loop: CSARPSQETQYF. The DNA for the CDR3 is TGCAGTGCTAGACCCAGCCAAGAGACCCAGTACTTC.

This clonotype was seen a few times. A much larger clone lies one base from this, so it may be a read error. The chain is built from TRBV6-2 or TRBV6-3 and TRBJ1-2, with no clear D. The ends were cut back, 2 bases at V and 7 bases at J, with 11 bases in the middle. The CDR3 length is 13 residues. Germline CDR1 MNHEY, CDR2 SVGEGT. The CDR3 spells CASSYHVLGGYTF. The CDR3 DNA reads TGTGCCAGCAGTTACCATGTCCTTGGTGGCTACACCTTC.

CDR3 nucleotides: TGTGCCAGCAGCGGGCAGGGGGCTGGAAACACCATATATTTT. Its protein is CASSGQGAGNTIYF. This chain joins TRBV6-2 or TRBV6-3 and TRBJ1-3; 7 bases are shared with TRBD1. The germline CDR1 and CDR2 sequences are MNHEY and SVGEGT. J was trimmed by 2 bases and V by 6 bases; bases with no gene match: 4. This CDR3 is built from 14 residues.

This clonotype appeared many times. The chain carries TRBV28 and TRBJ1-1; tentatively, D is TRBD1 (6 bases). CDR3 length: 15 residues. V lost 8 bases and J 5 bases, leaving 21 bases between the germline ends. Germline CDR1 reads MDHEN; CDR2 reads SYDVKM. This chain's CDR3 is CASGSYRVWGTEAFF. The CDR3 nucleotides read TGTGCCAGCGGGTCATACAGGGTCTGGGGAACTGAAGCTTTCTTT.

This sequence joins TRBV4-2 and TRBJ1-1; weak D call: TRBD1 (5 bases). There are 13 residues in the CDR3. V was pared by 4 bases and J by 9 bases, with 15 bases between. CDR1 is LGHNA and CDR2 is YNFKEQ in the germline V gene. The CDR3 region is CASSLRQSEKAFF. CDR3 nucleotide sequence: TGTGCCAGCAGCCTACGACAGTCCGAGAAAGCTTTCTTT.

This clonotype was seen just once. This could be a read error, since a much larger clone is one nucleotide away. The missing conserved phenylalanine or tryptophan at the end of this CDR3 makes a read error likely. The CDR3 DNA follows: TGTGCCAGCAGTTTTATTCTGCGCTCAGATACGCAGTATTCT. It specifies CASSFILRSDTQYS. The genes are TRBV27 and TRBJ2-3; D gene uncertain. The CDR3 extends over 14 amino acids. Germline V gene lookup returns CDR1 MNHEY and CDR2 SMNVEV (reference sequence). With 3 bases removed from V and 4 bases from J, the gap between germline ends came to 11 bases.